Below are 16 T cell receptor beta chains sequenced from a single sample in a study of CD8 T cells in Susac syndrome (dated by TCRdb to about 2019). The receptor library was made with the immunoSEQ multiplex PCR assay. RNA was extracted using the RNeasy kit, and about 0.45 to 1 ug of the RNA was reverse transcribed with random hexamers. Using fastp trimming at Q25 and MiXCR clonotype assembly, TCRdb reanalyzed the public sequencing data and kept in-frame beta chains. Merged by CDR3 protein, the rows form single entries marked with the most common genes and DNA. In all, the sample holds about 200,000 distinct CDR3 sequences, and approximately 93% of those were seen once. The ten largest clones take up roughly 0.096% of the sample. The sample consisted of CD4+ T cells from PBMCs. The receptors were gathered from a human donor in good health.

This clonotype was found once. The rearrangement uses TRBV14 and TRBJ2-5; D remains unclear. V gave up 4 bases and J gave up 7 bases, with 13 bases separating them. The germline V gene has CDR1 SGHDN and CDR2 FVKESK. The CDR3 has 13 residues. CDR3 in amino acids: CASSRAGRWTQYF. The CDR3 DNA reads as TGTGCCAGCAGCCGGGCTGGGCGTTGGACCCAGTACTTC.

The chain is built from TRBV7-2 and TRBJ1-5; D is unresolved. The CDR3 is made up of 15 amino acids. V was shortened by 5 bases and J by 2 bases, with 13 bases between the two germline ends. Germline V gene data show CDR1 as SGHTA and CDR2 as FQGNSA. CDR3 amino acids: CASSPAAVRNQPQHF. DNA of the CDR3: TGTGCCAGCAGCCCAGCAGCAGTGCGCAATCAGCCCCAGCATTTT.

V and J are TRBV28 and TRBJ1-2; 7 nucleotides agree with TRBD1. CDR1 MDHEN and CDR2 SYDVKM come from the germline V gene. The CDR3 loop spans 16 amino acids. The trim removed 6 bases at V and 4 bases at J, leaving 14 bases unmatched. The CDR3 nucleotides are TGTGCCAGCAGATCTCAACAGGGGACCGAAGGCTATGGCTACACCTTC. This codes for CASRSQQGTEGYGYTF.

For the CDR3, the DNA is TGCGCCAGCAACGACGGCCCTGGAGGTAATTCACCCCTCCACTTT. This translates into CASNDGPGGNSPLHF. The chain carries TRBV5-1 and TRBJ1-6; D gene uncertain. The ends were cut back, 6 bases at V and 6 bases at J, with 16 bases in the middle. The CDR3 sequence is 15 residues long. Germline V lookup: CDR1 SGHRS, CDR2 YFSETQ.

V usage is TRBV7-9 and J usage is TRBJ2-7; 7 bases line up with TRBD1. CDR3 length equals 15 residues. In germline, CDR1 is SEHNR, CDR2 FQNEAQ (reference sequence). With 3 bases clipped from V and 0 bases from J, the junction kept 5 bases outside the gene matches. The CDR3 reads CASSFPGQLSYEQYF. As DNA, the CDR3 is TGTGCCAGCAGCTTCCCGGGACAGCTCTCCTACGAGCAGTACTTC.

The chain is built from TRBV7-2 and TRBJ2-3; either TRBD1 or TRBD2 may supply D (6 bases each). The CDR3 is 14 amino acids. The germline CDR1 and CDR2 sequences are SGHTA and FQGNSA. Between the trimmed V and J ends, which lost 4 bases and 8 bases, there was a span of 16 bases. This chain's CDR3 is CASSSPPGGVTQYF. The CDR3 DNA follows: TGTGCCAGCAGCTCCCCCCCCGGGGGCGTTACGCAGTATTTT.

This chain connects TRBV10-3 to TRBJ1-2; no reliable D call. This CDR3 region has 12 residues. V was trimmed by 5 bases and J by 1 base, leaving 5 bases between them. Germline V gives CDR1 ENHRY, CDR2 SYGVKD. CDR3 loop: CAISTDNYGYTF. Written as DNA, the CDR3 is TGTGCCATCAGTACAGATAACTATGGCTACACCTTC.

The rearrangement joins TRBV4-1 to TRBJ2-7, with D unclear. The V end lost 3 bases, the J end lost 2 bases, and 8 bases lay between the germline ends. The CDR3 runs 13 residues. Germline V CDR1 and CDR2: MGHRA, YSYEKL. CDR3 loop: CASSQSLTYEQYF. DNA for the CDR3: TGCGCCAGCAGCCAGAGTCTGACCTACGAGCAGTACTTC.

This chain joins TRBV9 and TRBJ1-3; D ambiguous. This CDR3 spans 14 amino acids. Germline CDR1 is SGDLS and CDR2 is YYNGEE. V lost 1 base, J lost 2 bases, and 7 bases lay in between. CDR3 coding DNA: TGTGCCAGCAGCGTAAAGGGTACTGGAAACACCATATATTTT. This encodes CASSVKGTGNTIYF.

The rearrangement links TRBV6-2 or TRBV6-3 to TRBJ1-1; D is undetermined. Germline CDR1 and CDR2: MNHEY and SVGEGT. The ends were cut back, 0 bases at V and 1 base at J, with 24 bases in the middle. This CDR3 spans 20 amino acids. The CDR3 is CASSYSISRAIHLKNTEAFF. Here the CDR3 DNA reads TGTGCCAGCAGTTACTCGATTTCCCGGGCCATCCACCTTAAGAACACTGAAGCTTTCTTT.

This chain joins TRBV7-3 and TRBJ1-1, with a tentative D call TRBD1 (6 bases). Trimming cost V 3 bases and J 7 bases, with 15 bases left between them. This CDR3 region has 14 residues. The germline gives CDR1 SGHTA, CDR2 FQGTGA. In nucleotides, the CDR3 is TGTGCCAGCAGCTTGAAGGGGGTGTCCAGTGAAGCTTTCTTT. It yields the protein CASSLKGVSSEAFF.

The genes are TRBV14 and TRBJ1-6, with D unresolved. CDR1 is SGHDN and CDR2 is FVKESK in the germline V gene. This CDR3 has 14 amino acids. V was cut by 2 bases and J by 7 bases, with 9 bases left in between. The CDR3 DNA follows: TGTGCCAGCAGCCAATTTCAGAAGAATTCACCCCTCCACTTT. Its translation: CASSQFQKNSPLHF.

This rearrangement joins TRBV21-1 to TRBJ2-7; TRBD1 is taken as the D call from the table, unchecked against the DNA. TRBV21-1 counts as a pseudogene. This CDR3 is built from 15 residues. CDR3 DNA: TGTGCCAGCAGCAAATCGAGTGGGGGCAGCTACGAGCAGTACGTC. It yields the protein CASSKSSGGSYEQYV.

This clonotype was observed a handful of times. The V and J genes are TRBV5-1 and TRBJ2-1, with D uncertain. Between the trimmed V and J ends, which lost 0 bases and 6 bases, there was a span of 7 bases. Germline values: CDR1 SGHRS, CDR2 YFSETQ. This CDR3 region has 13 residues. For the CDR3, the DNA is TGCGCCAGCAGCTTGGGACATATCAATGAGCAGTTCTTC. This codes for CASSLGHINEQFF.

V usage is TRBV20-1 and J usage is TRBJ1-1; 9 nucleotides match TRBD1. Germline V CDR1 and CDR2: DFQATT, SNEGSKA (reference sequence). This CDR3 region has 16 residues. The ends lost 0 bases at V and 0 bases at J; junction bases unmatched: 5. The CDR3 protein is CSARDRGTGLNTEAFF. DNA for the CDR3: TGCAGTGCTAGAGATCGAGGGACAGGGTTGAACACTGAAGCTTTCTTT.

As DNA, the CDR3 is TGCAGTGCCGGAAGGGGGCCAGATAGCAATCAGCCCCAGCATTTT. It specifies CSAGRGPDSNQPQHF. This chain links TRBV20-1 with TRBJ1-5, with 7 bases matching TRBD1. The CDR3 consists of 15 residues. With V trimmed by 6 bases and J by 0 bases, 8 bases remained unmatched. Looked up from germline, CDR1 is DFQATT and CDR2 is SNEGSKA (reference sequence).